These 24 T cell receptor beta chains came from one sample sequenced in a study of blood T cell repertoires in COVID-19. Assay used: immunoSEQ multiplex PCR; TCRdb lists only in-frame clones, some missing. The data show around 300,000 clones, with 80% to 90% seen just once and 1% held by the top ten. The specimen was peripheral blood. These receptor sequences come from a man aged 45-65 years with active or convalescent COVID-19.

The J gene is TRBJ2-5, the V gene TRBV7-9, with 9 bases identical to TRBD2. V gave up 5 bases and J gave up 5 bases; unmatched junction bases: 6. CDR3 length equals 14 residues. Germline CDR1 reads SEHNR; CDR2 reads FQNEAQ (reference sequence). This chain's CDR3 is CASSPGTSWETQYF. The CDR3 coding sequence is TGTGCCAGCAGCCCTGGGACTAGCTGGGAGACCCAGTACTTC.

The chain employs TRBV28 and TRBJ2-7; 7 nucleotides line up with TRBD2. Per the germline V gene, CDR1 is MDHEN and CDR2 is SYDVKM. The CDR3 contains 13 residues. With 8 bases clipped from V and 2 bases from J, the junction kept 6 bases outside the gene matches. The CDR3 region has the DNA TGTGCCAGCTGGGGGGGAGCCCCCTACGAGCAGTACTTC. Its protein product is CASWGGAPYEQYF.

There are a few counts of this clone. J is TRBJ1-6 and V is TRBV7-9; no reliable D call. Germline lookup yields CDR1 SEHNR and CDR2 FQNEAQ (reference sequence). V was trimmed by 6 bases and J by 11 bases, leaving 11 bases between them. CDR3 length equals 12 residues. For the CDR3, the DNA is TGTGCCAGCAGAAGACTCTTTCCACCCCTCCACTTT. Amino acid sequence: CASRRLFPPLHF.

In its sample, this clone was seen a few times. V gene TRBV2 combines with J gene TRBJ2-3, with a weak D call TRBD1 (5 bases). This CDR3 contains 13 residues. Trimming cost V 7 bases and J 4 bases, with 12 bases left between them. Germline CDR1 SNHLY, CDR2 FYNNEI. The CDR3 coding sequence is TGTGCCAGCAAGGGGCCACAGGCAGATACGCAGTATTTT. The encoded protein is CASKGPQADTQYF.

The rearrangement links TRBV5-1 to TRBJ2-1, with a tentative D call TRBD1 (6 bases). V shed 1 base and J shed 10 bases, with 6 bases lying between them. CDR3 length equals 11 residues. The V gene's germline CDR1 is SGHRS and CDR2 YFSETQ. The CDR3 DNA follows: TGCGCCAGCAGCTTGAGGGGGGAGCAGTTCTTC. Encoded protein: CASSLRGEQFF. Looking up the rest from reference TRBV5-1 and TRBJ2-1 gives the full variable domain: KAGVTQTPRYLIKTRGQQVTLSCSPISGHRSVSWYQQTPGQGLQFLFEYFSETQRNKGNFPGRFSGRQFSNSRSEMNVSTLELGDSALYLCASSLRGEQFFGPGTRLTVL.

V usage is TRBV25-1 and J usage is TRBJ1-6; 10 bases agree with TRBD1. J lost 7 bases, V lost 5 bases, and 5 bases had no gene match. The germline V gene has CDR1 MGHDK and CDR2 SYGVNS. The CDR3 length is 15 residues. The CDR3 coding sequence is TGTGCCAGCAGTCCTCGGACAGGGGGAAATTCACCCCTCCACTTT. Translated, it gives CASSPRTGGNSPLHF.

The gene calls are TRBV28 and TRBJ1-5; 9 nucleotides agree with TRBD1. Per germline, CDR1 MDHEN and CDR2 SYDVKM. V was clipped by 1 base and J by 5 bases; unmatched bases: 18. The CDR3 is made up of 20 amino acids. This chain's CDR3 is CASSLLGGTGLYKFHQPQHF. The CDR3 nucleotides read TGTGCCAGCAGTTTATTAGGCGGGACAGGGTTGTATAAGTTCCATCAGCCCCAGCATTTT.

Here the CDR3 DNA reads TGTGCCAGCACCTTTACCGCAGGGAACACTGAAGCTTTCTTT. Translation gives CASTFTAGNTEAFF. The rearrangement uses TRBV7-9 and TRBJ1-1; D gene ambiguous. CDR1 SEHNR and CDR2 FQNEAQ come from the germline V gene (reference sequence). This CDR3 region has 14 residues. Trimming removed 7 bases at V and 1 base at J, with 13 bases between.

The chain is built from TRBV2 and TRBJ1-4, with 7 bases lining up with TRBD1. Germline values: CDR1 SNHLY, CDR2 FYNNEI. There are 15 residues in the CDR3. V shed 6 bases and J 0 bases; nucleotides not matched to a gene: 4. The CDR3 loop reads CASRGGRATNEKLFF. As DNA, the CDR3 is TGTGCCAGCAGAGGGGGCAGAGCAACTAATGAAAAACTGTTTTTT.

The chain is built from TRBV7-2 and TRBJ1-3, with D unclear. Germline V lookup: CDR1 SGHTA, CDR2 FQGNSA. Deletions cut 5 bases from V and 4 bases from J, with 9 bases between. CDR3 length equals 13 residues. CDR3 coding DNA: TGTGCCAGCAGCGTACGCAGGGGAAACACCATATATTTT. Residues: CASSVRRGNTIYF.

This clone showed up just once. The chain joins TRBV12-1 to TRBJ1-3; the table's D gene call, TRBD1, was not cross checked with the DNA. TRBV12-1 is tagged as a pseudogene. The CDR3 length is 15 residues. Written as DNA, the CDR3 is TGTGCCAGCAGCTTTTGGACATCAACTGGAAACACCATATATTTT. As protein: CASSFWTSTGNTIYF.

V usage is TRBV2 and J usage is TRBJ2-3; D might be TRBD2 (6 bases). V was pared by 7 bases and J by 0 bases, with 17 bases between. This CDR3 has 16 amino acids. Germline assignment: CDR1 SNHLY and CDR2 FYNNEI. CDR3 region: CASNSGDWSSTDTQYF. The CDR3 DNA sequence: TGTGCCAGCAATAGCGGCGACTGGTCTAGCACAGATACGCAGTATTTT.

The chain employs TRBV23-1 and TRBJ2-1; a weak D match, TRBD1 (5 bases). TRBV23-1 is labeled an ORF, and its function is uncertain. The CDR3 is made up of 16 amino acids. V was pared by 0 bases and J by 1 base, with 10 bases between. The CDR3 region is CASSQSPRTSYNEQFF. The CDR3 DNA sequence: TGCGCCAGCAGTCAATCCCCCCGGACATCCTACAATGAGCAGTTCTTC.

The chain uses TRBV28 and TRBJ2-3, with a tentative D call TRBD2 (6 bases). The V end was cut by 6 bases, the J end by 4 bases, with 11 bases between. The length of the CDR3 is 13 residues. The germline V gene encodes CDR1 MDHEN and CDR2 SYDVKM. The CDR3: CASRWRDADTQYF. The DNA for the CDR3 is TGTGCCAGCAGGTGGCGGGATGCAGATACGCAGTATTTT.

The J gene is TRBJ1-4, the V gene TRBV5-1; 9 bases line up with TRBD1. The CDR3 extends over 13 amino acids. V lost 4 bases to trimming and J lost 8 bases; unmatched junction nucleotides: 3. In germline, CDR1 is SGHRS, CDR2 YFSETQ. CDR3 nucleotide sequence: TGCGCCAGCAGCGCAACAGGGGGCGAAAAACTGTTTTTT. Protein product: CASSATGGEKLFF.

This chain uses TRBV7-2 with TRBJ2-7; 11 bases map to TRBD2. Germline CDR1 SGHTA, CDR2 FQGNSA. Trimming took 5 bases from V and 4 from J; bases not matched to a gene: 7. The CDR3 sequence is 15 residues long. The CDR3 bases are TGTGCCAGCAGCATCGTAGCGGGGGGGCGGTACGAGCAGTACTTC. It codes for CASSIVAGGRYEQYF. Combining the CDR3 with reference TRBV7-2 and TRBJ2-7 gives the whole variable domain GAGVSQSPSNKVTEKGKDVELRCDPISGHTALYWYRQSLGQGLEFLIYFQGNSAPDKSGLPSDRFSAERTGGSVSTLTIQRTQQEDSAVYLCASSIVAGGRYEQYFGPGTRLTVT.

The J gene is TRBJ1-2, the V gene TRBV6-5, with D unclear. The CDR3 totals 11 residues. CDR1 is MNHEY and CDR2 is SVGAGI in the germline V gene. The V and J ends lost 6 bases and 3 bases respectively, with 5 bases between them. CDR3 sequence: CASSRDYGYTF. Written as DNA, the CDR3 is TGTGCCAGCAGCCGGGACTATGGCTACACCTTC.

The chain links TRBV5-1 to TRBJ2-3; possible D gene TRBD2, 7 bases. Per germline, CDR1 SGHRS and CDR2 YFSETQ. This CDR3 is built from 15 residues. V lost 4 bases to trimming and J lost 0 bases, with 12 bases between them. CDR3 coding DNA: TGCGCCAGCAGCAAGGGGGGGACTAGCACAGATACGCAGTATTTT. This gives the protein CASSKGGTSTDTQYF.

The chain joins TRBV28 to TRBJ1-5; 10 nucleotides match TRBD1. CDR1 and CDR2 (germline): MDHEN, SYDVKM. The V segment lost 6 bases and the J segment 5 bases; nucleotides outside the gene matches: 7. The CDR3 is 15 amino acids. CDR3 coding DNA: TGTGCCAGCAGACCGGGACAGGGGACTGATCAGCCCCAGCATTTT. This gives the protein CASRPGQGTDQPQHF.

The chain is built from TRBV7-6 and TRBJ2-3; 13 bases map to TRBD2. V lost 5 bases to trimming and J lost 1 base; unmatched junction nucleotides: 3. This CDR3 has 16 amino acids. Per the germline V gene, CDR1 is SGHVS and CDR2 is FNYEAQ. DNA for the CDR3: TGTGCCAGCAGCCCCGGACTAGCGGGGGGCACAGATACGCAGTATTTT. The encoded protein is CASSPGLAGGTDTQYF.

J is TRBJ2-1 and V is TRBV5-1; TRBD2 agrees at 9 bases. Germline V gene sequence: CDR1 SGHRS, CDR2 YFSETQ. The CDR3 contains 15 residues. Trimming took 3 bases from V and 8 from J; bases not matched to a gene: 9. The CDR3 spells CASSSIAGGMDEQFF. The CDR3 nucleotides read TGCGCCAGCAGCTCGATTGCGGGGGGGATGGATGAGCAGTTCTTC.

This sequence joins TRBV2 and TRBJ1-2, with D possibly TRBD1 on 5 matching bases. CDR1 is SNHLY, CDR2 FYNNEI, per germline. The CDR3 is 13 residues long. V gave up 3 bases and J gave up 7 bases, with 12 bases separating them. CDR3 DNA sequence: TGTGCCAGCAGTGAGCGGAGGGGAGGTGGCTACACCTTC. Translating gives CASSERRGGGYTF.

The rearrangement uses TRBV21-1 and TRBJ1-6; TRBD1 reflects the table's D call only, with no check against the DNA. TRBV21-1 is tagged as a pseudogene. This CDR3 spans 15 amino acids. This CDR3 reads CASSKRDRGNSPLHF. The CDR3 nucleotides read TGTGCCAGCAGCAAACGGGACAGGGGGAATTCACCCCTCCACTTT.

The chain carries TRBV7-9 and TRBJ1-2; D ambiguous. Germline V gene sequence: CDR1 SEHNR, CDR2 FQNEAQ (reference sequence). V lost 5 bases and J 2 bases, leaving 15 bases between the germline ends. CDR3 size: 15 residues. The CDR3 reads CASSLKTPGNYGYTF. In DNA form, the CDR3 reads TGTGCCAGCAGCCTAAAAACTCCGGGGAACTATGGCTACACCTTC.